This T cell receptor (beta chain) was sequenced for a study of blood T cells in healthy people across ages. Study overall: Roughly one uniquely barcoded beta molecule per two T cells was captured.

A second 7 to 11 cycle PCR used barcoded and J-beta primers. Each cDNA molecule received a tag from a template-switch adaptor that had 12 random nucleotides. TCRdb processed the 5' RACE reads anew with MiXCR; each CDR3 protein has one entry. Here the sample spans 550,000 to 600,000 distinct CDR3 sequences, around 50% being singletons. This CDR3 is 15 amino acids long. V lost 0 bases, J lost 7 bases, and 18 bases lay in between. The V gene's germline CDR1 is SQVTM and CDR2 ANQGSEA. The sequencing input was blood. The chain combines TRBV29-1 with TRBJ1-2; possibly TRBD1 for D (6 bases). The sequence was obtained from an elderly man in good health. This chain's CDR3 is CSVEEGDRSDSGYTF. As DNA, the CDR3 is TGCAGCGTTGAAGAGGGAGACAGGTCCGACAGTGGCTACACCTTC.